This entry is about one TCR beta chain. This sample is drawn from a study of blood T cell repertoires in COVID-19. At the level of the study: Donors in the United States, Italy and Spain gave samples during acute or convalescent COVID-19. The analysed material was cDNA or gDNA that came from T cells, B-cell-depleted T cells, or PBMCs.

Per the study methods: Researchers report that nucleated cell counts were estimated from reference gene primer amplification. Libraries were prepared by immunoSEQ multiplex PCR; TCRdb keeps only in-frame clonotypes and omits some of them. The V and J calls and clone size are taken from that table; D and trimming were inferred from the DNA. The table records 200,000 to 300,000 clones, 70% to 90% of them present only once. CDR3 size: 13 residues. Between the trimmed V and J ends, which lost 3 bases and 4 bases, there was a span of 7 bases. The sequence came from a woman aged 25 to 39 with acute or convalescent COVID-19. The chain couples TRBV12-3 or TRBV12-4 to TRBJ2-1; D not certain. Sequenced: peripheral blood. This chain's CDR3 is CASSLRGYNEQFF. DNA for the CDR3: TGTGCCAGCAGTTTGCGCGGATACAATGAGCAGTTCTTC.